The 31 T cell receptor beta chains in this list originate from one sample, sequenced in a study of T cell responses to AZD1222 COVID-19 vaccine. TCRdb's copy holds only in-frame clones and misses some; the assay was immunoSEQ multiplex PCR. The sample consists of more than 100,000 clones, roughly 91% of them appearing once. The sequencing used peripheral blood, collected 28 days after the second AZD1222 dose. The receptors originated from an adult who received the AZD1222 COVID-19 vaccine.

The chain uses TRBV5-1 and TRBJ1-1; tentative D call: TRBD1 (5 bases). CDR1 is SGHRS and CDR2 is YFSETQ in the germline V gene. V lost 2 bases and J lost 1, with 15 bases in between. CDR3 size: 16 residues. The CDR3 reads CASSFGAVGPNTEAFF. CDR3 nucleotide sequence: TGCGCCAGCAGCTTCGGGGCTGTAGGGCCGAACACTGAAGCTTTCTTT.

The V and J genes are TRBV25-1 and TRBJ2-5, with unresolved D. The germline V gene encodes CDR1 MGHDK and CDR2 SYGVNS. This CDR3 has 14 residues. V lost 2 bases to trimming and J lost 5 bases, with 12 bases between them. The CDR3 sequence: CASSEGDWRETQYF. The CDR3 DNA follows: TGTGCCAGCAGTGAAGGCGACTGGCGGGAGACCCAGTACTTC.

CDR3 in amino acids: CASSLAPERDRTDTQYF. In nucleotides, the CDR3 is TGTGCCAGCAGCTTAGCGCCGGAGCGGGATCGCACAGATACGCAGTATTTT. The chain joins TRBV7-2 to TRBJ2-3; the match to TRBD2 covers 7 bases. Germline-derived CDR1 and CDR2 are SGHTA and FQGNSA. With 0 bases clipped from V and 1 base from J, the junction kept 7 bases outside the gene matches. This CDR3 has 17 amino acids.

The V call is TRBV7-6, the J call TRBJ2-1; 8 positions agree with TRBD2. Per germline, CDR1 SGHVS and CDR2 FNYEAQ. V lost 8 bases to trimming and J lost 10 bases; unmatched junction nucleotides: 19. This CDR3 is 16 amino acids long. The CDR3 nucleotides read TGTGCCAGCCGACGGTTATCTAGCGGGCCTGGCCAAGAGCAGTTCTTC. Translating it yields CASRRLSSGPGQEQFF.

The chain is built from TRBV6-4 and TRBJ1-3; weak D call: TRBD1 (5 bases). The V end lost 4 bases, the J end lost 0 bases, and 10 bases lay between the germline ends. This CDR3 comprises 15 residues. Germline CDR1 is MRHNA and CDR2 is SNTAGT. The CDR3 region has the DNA TGTGCCAGCAGTGTAGACAGCGTCTCTGGAAACACCATATATTTT. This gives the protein CASSVDSVSGNTIYF.

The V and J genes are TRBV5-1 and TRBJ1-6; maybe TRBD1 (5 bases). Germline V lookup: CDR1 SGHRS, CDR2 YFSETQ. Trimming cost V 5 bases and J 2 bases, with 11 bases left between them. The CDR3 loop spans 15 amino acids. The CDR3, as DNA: TGCGCCAGCAGTTTCGGGGCCGCCTATAATTCACCCCTCCACTTT. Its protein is CASSFGAAYNSPLHF.

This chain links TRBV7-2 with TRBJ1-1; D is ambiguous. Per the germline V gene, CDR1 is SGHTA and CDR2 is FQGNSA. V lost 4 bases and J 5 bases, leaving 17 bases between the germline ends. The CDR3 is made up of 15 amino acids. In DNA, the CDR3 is TGTGCCAGCAGCTCTGACCTCAGGTTCACAACTGAAGCTTTCTTT. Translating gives CASSSDLRFTTEAFF.

The CDR3, as DNA: TGTGCCAGCAGTTTCATCGGACAGGGGGTCTATACCGGGGAGCTGTTTTTT. It specifies CASSFIGQGVYTGELFF. The J gene is TRBJ2-2, the V gene TRBV27, with 10 bases that match TRBD1. The J segment lost 5 bases and the V segment lost 3 bases, leaving 9 bases of the junction unmatched. Looked up from germline, CDR1 is MNHEY and CDR2 is SMNVEV (reference sequence). This CDR3 has 17 residues.

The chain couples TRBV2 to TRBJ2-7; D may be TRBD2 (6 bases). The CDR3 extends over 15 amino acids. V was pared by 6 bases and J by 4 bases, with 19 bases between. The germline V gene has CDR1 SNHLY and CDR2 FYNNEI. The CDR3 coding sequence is TGTGCCAGCAGCATCAACCGGGACTCAGTTTACGAGCAGTACTTC. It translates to CASSINRDSVYEQYF.

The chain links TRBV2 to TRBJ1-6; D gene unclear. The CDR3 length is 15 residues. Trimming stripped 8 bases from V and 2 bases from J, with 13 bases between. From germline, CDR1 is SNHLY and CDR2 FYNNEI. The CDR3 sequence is CASGRGSPYNSPLHF. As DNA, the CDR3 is TGTGCCAGCGGTCGGGGAAGCCCCTATAATTCACCCCTCCACTTT.

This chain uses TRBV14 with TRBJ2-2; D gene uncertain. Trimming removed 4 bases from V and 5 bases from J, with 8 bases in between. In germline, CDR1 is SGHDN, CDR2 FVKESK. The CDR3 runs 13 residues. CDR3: CASSPHPTGELFF. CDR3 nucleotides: TGTGCCAGCAGCCCTCACCCTACCGGGGAGCTGTTTTTT.

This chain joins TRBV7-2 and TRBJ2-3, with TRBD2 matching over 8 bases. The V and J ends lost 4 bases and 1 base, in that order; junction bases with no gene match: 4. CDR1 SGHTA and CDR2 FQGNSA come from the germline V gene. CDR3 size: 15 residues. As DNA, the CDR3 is TGTGCCAGCAGCTCAGGAGCGGGGGGCACAGATACGCAGTATTTT. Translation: CASSSGAGGTDTQYF.

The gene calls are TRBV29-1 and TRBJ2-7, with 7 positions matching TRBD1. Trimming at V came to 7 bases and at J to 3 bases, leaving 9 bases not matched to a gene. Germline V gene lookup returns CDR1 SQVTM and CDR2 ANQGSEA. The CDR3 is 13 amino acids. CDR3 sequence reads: CSASQGLSYEQYF. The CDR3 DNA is TGCAGCGCATCACAGGGGTTAAGCTACGAGCAGTACTTC.

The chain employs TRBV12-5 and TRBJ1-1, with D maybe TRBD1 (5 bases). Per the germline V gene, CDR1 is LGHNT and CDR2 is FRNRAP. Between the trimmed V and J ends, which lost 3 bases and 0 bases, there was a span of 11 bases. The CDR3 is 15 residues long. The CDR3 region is CASGFGQGMNTEAFF. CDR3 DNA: TGTGCTAGTGGTTTCGGGCAGGGAATGAACACTGAAGCTTTCTTT.

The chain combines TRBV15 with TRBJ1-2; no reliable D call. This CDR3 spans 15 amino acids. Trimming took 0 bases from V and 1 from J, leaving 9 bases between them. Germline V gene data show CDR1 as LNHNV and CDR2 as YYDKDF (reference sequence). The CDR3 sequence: CATSRELGFNYGYTF. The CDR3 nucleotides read TGTGCCACCAGCAGAGAGTTAGGTTTTAACTATGGCTACACCTTC.

CDR3 loop: CASSRDRGLGYTF. CDR3 DNA sequence: TGTGCCAGCAGCCGGGACAGGGGTCTTGGCTACACCTTC. V and J are TRBV14 and TRBJ1-2; 10 positions match TRBD1. The CDR3 spans 13 residues. Losses at the gene ends were 4 bases for V and 7 bases for J; bases not matched to a gene: 3. CDR1 is SGHDN, CDR2 FVKESK, per germline.

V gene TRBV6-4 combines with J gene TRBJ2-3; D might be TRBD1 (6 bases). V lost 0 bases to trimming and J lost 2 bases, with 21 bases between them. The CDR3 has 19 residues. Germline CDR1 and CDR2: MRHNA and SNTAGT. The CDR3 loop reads CASSDSLVGTGQLTDTQYF. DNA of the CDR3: TGTGCCAGCAGTGACTCTTTAGTGGGAACAGGGCAGCTCACAGATACGCAGTATTTT.

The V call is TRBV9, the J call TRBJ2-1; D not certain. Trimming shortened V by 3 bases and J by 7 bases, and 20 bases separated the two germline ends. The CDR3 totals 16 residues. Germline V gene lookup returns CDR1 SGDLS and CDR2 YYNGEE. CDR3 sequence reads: CASSEGPGLIRNEQFF. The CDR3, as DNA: TGTGCCAGCAGCGAAGGCCCGGGCCTCATCCGGAATGAGCAGTTCTTC. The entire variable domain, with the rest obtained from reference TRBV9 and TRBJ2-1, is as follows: DSGVTQTPKHLITATGQRVTLRCSPRSGDLSVYWYQQSLDQGLQFLIQYYNGEERAKGNILERFSAQQFPDLHSELNLSSLELGDSALYFCASSEGPGLIRNEQFFGPGTRLTVL.

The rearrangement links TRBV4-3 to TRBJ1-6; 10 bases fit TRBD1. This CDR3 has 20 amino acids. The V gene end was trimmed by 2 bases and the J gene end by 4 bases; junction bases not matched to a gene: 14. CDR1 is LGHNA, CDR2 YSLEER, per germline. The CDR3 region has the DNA TGCGCCAGCAGCCAAAACCCGACAGGGGGCGATGAGGTATATAATTCACCCCTCCACTTT. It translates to CASSQNPTGGDEVYNSPLHF.

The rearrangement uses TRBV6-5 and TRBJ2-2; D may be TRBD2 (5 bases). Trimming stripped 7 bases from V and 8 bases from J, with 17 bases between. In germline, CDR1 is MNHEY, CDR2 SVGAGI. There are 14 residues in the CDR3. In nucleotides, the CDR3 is TGTGCCAGCACCTACGGCGCCCCGGGAGGGGAGCTGTTTTTT. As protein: CASTYGAPGGELFF.

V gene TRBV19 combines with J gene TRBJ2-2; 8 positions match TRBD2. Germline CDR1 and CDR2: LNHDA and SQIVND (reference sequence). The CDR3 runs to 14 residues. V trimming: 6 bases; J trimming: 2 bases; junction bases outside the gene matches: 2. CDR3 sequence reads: CASSLAGNTGELFF. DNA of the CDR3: TGTGCCAGTAGCCTAGCGGGTAACACCGGGGAGCTGTTTTTT.

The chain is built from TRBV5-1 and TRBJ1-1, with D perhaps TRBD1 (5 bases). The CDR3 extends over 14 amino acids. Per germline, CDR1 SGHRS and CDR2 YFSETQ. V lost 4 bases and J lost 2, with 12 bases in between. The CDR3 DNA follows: TGCGCCAGCAGCCGAAGTCAGGGAAACACTGAAGCTTTCTTT. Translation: CASSRSQGNTEAFF.

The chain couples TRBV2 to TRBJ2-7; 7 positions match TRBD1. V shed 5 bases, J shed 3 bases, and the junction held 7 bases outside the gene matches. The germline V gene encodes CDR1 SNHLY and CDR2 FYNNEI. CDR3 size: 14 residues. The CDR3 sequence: CASSRQGYRYEQYF. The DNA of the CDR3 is TGTGCCAGCAGTCGACAGGGCTATCGCTACGAGCAGTACTTC.

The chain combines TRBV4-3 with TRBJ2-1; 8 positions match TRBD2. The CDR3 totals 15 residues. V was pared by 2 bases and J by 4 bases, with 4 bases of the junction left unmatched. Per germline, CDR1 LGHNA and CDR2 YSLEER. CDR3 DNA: TGCGCCAGCAGCCAATCCAGCGGGAGTTACAATGAGCAGTTCTTC. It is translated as CASSQSSGSYNEQFF.

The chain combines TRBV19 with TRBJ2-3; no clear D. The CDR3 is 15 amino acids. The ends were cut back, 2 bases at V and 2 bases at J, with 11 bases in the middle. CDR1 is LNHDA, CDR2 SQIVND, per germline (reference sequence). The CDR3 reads CASSISGRITDTQYF. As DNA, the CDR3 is TGTGCCAGTAGTATATCAGGCCGGATCACAGATACGCAGTATTTT.

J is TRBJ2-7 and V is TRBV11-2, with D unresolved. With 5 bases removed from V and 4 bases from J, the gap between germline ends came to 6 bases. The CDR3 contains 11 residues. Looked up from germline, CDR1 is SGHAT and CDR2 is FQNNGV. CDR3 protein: CASSLQYEQYF. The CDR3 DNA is TGTGCCAGCAGCCTCCAATACGAGCAGTACTTC.

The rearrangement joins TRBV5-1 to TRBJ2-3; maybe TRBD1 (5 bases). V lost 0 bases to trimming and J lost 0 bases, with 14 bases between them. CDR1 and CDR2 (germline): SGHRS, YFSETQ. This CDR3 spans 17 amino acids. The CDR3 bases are TGCGCCAGCAGCTTGGCCCTCGACAGTTTCAGCACAGATACGCAGTATTTT. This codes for CASSLALDSFSTDTQYF.

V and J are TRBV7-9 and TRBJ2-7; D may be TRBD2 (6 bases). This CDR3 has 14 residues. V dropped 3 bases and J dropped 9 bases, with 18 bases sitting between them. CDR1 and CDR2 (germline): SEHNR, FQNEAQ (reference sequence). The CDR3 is CASSLGGTPSVQYF. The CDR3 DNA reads TGTGCCAGCAGCTTGGGCGGGACCCCAAGTGTGCAGTACTTC.

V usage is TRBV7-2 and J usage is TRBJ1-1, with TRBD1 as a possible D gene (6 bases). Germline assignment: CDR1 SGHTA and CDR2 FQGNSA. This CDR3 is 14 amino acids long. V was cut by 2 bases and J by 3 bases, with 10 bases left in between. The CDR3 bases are TGTGCCAGCAGCTTAACAGGGTCGTACACTGAAGCTTTCTTT. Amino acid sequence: CASSLTGSYTEAFF.

CDR3 amino acids: CASSQDQGWPGNTIYF. In DNA form, the CDR3 reads TGTGCCAGCAGCCAAGATCAGGGGTGGCCTGGAAACACCATATATTTT. The genes are TRBV3-1 (or the pseudogene TRBV3-2) and TRBJ1-3, with D perhaps matching TRBD1 (6 bases). The CDR3 extends over 16 amino acids. CDR1 is LGHDT, CDR2 YNNKEL, per germline (reference sequence). The V gene lost 0 bases and the J gene lost 2 bases, with 11 bases spanning the gap.

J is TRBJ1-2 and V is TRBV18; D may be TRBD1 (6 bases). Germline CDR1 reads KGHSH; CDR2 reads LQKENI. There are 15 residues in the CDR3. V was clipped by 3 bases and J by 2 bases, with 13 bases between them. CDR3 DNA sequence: TGTGCCAGCTCACCTATTTTGACAGGCAACTATGGCTACACCTTC. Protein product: CASSPILTGNYGYTF.